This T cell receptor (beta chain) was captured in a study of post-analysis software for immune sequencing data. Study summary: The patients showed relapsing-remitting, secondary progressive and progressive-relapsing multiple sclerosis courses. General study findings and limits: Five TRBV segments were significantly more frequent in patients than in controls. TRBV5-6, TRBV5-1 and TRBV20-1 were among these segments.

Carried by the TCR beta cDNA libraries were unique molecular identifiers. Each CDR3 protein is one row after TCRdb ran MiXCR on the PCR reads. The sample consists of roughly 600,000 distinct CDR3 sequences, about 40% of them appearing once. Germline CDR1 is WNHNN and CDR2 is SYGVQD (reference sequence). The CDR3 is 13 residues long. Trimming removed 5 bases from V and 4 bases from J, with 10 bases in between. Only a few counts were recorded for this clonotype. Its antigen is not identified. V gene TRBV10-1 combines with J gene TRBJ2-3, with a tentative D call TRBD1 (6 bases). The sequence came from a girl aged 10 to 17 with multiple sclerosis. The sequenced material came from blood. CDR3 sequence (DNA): TGCGCCAGCAGTAACAGGGTTCCAGATACGCAGTATTTT. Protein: CASSNRVPDTQYF.